These 21 T cell receptor beta chains were sequenced from one sample in a study of vaccination effects on CD4 cells after COVID-19. The method was immunoSEQ multiplex PCR; TCRdb's version includes in-frame clones alone and lacks a portion of them. The top ten clones hold 2.4% of a sample with under 65,000 clones, around 85% of them seen once. No antigens are known for them. Expansion of antigen-specific CD4+ T cells with viral peptide pools was carried out by the ViraFEST assay before sequencing. Upon completion of about 10 days in culture, CD4+ T cells were isolated. Sequenced here: CD4+ T cells from PBMCs cultured with HCoV-229E spike peptides, sampled before COVID-19 vaccination. Receptors were obtained from a human donor who received a COVID-19 vaccine.

The genes are TRBV5-1 and TRBJ1-4, with 9 positions matching TRBD1. Losses at the gene ends were 4 bases for V and 5 bases for J; bases not matched to a gene: 9. CDR3 length equals 16 residues. Germline V gene sequence: CDR1 SGHRS, CDR2 YFSETQ. The DNA for the CDR3 is TGCGCCAGCAGCGCCCACCACAGGGGGCAGAATGAAAAACTGTTTTTT. This gives the protein CASSAHHRGQNEKLFF.

The chain employs TRBV3-1 (or the pseudogene TRBV3-2) and TRBJ1-2; the D is unclear. Per the germline V gene, CDR1 is LGHDT and CDR2 is YNNKEL (reference sequence). V lost 7 bases to trimming and J lost 0 bases, with 6 bases between them. CDR3 length equals 12 residues. The CDR3 sequence: CASTGPNYGYTF. CDR3 nucleotide sequence: TGTGCCAGCACTGGTCCTAACTATGGCTACACCTTC.

The V and J genes are TRBV18 and TRBJ1-5; D may be TRBD1 (5 bases). Trimming took off 2 bases at V and 5 bases at J, with 7 bases between the two ends. The CDR3 has 13 residues. The V gene's germline CDR1 is KGHSH and CDR2 LQKENI. The CDR3 is CASSPTGDQPQHF. For the CDR3, the DNA is TGTGCCAGCTCACCAACGGGGGATCAGCCCCAGCATTTT.

The V and J genes are TRBV10-2 and TRBJ1-5; D unresolved. Germline V CDR1 and CDR2: WSHSY, SAAADI. The CDR3 has 15 residues. V was clipped by 5 bases and J by 6 bases, with 17 bases between them. The CDR3 nucleotides are TGCGCCAGCAGTCGGGATCTAGGGAAGGGTCAGCCCCAGCATTTT. It codes for CASSRDLGKGQPQHF.

This chain links TRBV5-4 with TRBJ2-2; tentatively, D is TRBD1 or TRBD2 (5 bases each). There are 16 residues in the CDR3. Trimming removed 4 bases from V and 0 bases from J, with 13 bases in between. Per germline, CDR1 SGHNT and CDR2 YYREEE (reference sequence). The CDR3, as DNA: TGTGCCAGCAGCCCGCCGGGACGGGCGAACACCGGGGAGCTGTTTTTT. It specifies CASSPPGRANTGELFF.

V gene TRBV5-1 combines with J gene TRBJ1-2; TRBD1 is a possible D gene (5 bases). CDR1 SGHRS and CDR2 YFSETQ come from the germline V gene. This CDR3 is built from 16 residues. Between the trimmed V and J ends, which lost 0 bases and 6 bases, there was a span of 18 bases. CDR3 protein: CASSLVSQGKTNGYTF. The CDR3, as DNA: TGCGCCAGCAGCTTGGTTTCCCAGGGTAAGACCAATGGCTACACCTTC. Full variable domain (outside the CDR3, taken from reference TRBV5-1 and TRBJ1-2): KAGVTQTPRYLIKTRGQQVTLSCSPISGHRSVSWYQQTPGQGLQFLFEYFSETQRNKGNFPGRFSGRQFSNSRSEMNVSTLELGDSALYLCASSLVSQGKTNGYTFGSGTRLTVV.

V is TRBV2 and J is TRBJ1-4; D unresolved. CDR3 length: 14 amino acids. Germline V gene lookup returns CDR1 SNHLY and CDR2 FYNNEI. The ends were cut back, 4 bases at V and 4 bases at J, with 10 bases in the middle. The CDR3 is CASSGGSGNEKLFF. In DNA, the CDR3 is TGTGCCAGCAGTGGCGGCAGTGGTAATGAAAAACTGTTTTTT.

The chain employs TRBV30 and TRBJ1-4; possibly TRBD1 for D (6 bases). V lost 0 bases, J lost 3 bases, and 14 bases lay in between. Germline V gene sequence: CDR1 GTSNPN, CDR2 SVGIG (reference sequence). The CDR3 covers 16 residues. CDR3 in DNA: TGTGCCTGGAGTGTATTTGGGCAGGGGTCTAATGAAAAACTGTTTTTT. It yields the protein CAWSVFGQGSNEKLFF. The entire variable domain, with the rest obtained from reference TRBV30 and TRBJ1-4, is as follows: SQTIHQWPATLVQPVGSPLSLECTVEGTSNPNLYWYRQAAGRGLQLLFYSVGIGQISSEVPQNLSASRPQDRQFILSSKKLLLSDSGFYLCAWSVFGQGSNEKLFFGSGTQLSVL.

This clone was seen only a few times. CDR3 in DNA: TGTGCCACCTATTCGAGAGGGGCCCCGAACACCGGGGAGCTGTTTTTT. This sequence encodes CATYSRGAPNTGELFF. The chain employs TRBV2 and TRBJ2-2; D may be TRBD1 or TRBD2 (5 bases each). The ends were cut back, 10 bases at V and 0 bases at J, with 18 bases in the middle. CDR1 is SNHLY, CDR2 FYNNEI, per germline. The CDR3 has 16 residues.

This clone was seen a few times. The rearrangement joins TRBV28 to TRBJ2-2, with a possible D match to TRBD2 (6 bases). Trimming removed 7 bases from V and 6 bases from J, with 18 bases in between. Per the germline V gene, CDR1 is MDHEN and CDR2 is SYDVKM. The CDR3 length is 15 residues. The CDR3 protein is CASNIFGGSAGELFF. As DNA, the CDR3 is TGTGCCAGCAACATTTTCGGGGGTTCGGCCGGGGAGCTGTTTTTT.

This CDR3 reads CASNLLGTHTDTQYF. The CDR3 bases are TGTGCCAGCAACCTCCTAGGGACACACACAGATACGCAGTATTTT. The chain employs TRBV7-9 and TRBJ2-3; a possible D gene is TRBD1 (6 bases). Trimming took off 7 bases at V and 2 bases at J, with 16 bases between the two ends. The CDR3 is 15 amino acids. CDR1 is SEHNR, CDR2 FQNEAQ, per germline (reference sequence).

The genes are TRBV11-2 and TRBJ2-7; D tentatively fits TRBD1 or TRBD2 (5 bases each). The CDR3 loop spans 14 amino acids. V lost 4 bases and J lost 6, with 16 bases in between. Germline V gene lookup returns CDR1 SGHAT and CDR2 FQNNGV. CDR3 residues: CASSSSGSGAEQYV. The CDR3 DNA sequence: TGTGCCAGCAGCTCGAGTGGGTCCGGGGCCGAGCAGTACGTC.

The rearrangement uses TRBV11-3 and TRBJ2-3; possibly TRBD2 for D (8 bases). Germline CDR1 SGHNT, CDR2 YENEEA. The ends were cut back, 5 bases at V and 0 bases at J, with 27 bases in the middle. The CDR3 has 20 residues. The CDR3 is CASSPGGAGEGLASTDTQYF. The CDR3 region has the DNA TGTGCCAGCAGCCCAGGGGGAGCGGGGGAAGGCTTAGCGAGCACAGATACGCAGTATTTT.

The chain recombines TRBV3-1 (or the pseudogene TRBV3-2) with TRBJ1-2; D uncertain. The ends were cut back, 5 bases at V and 7 bases at J, with 20 bases in the middle. The germline CDR1 and CDR2 sequences are LGHDT and YNNKEL (reference sequence). The CDR3 has 15 amino acids. The CDR3 coding sequence is TGTGCCAGCAGCTCCTCGGGGTCAAATCGTCGTGGCTACACCTTC. Translation: CASSSSGSNRRGYTF.

This clone has only one observation. The chain recombines TRBV7-2 with TRBJ2-5; maybe TRBD1 (6 bases). V was shortened by 1 base and J by 2 bases, with 8 bases between the two germline ends. The V gene's germline CDR1 is SGHTA and CDR2 FQGNSA. This CDR3 has 14 amino acids. CDR3 sequence: CASSLVDRQETQYF. CDR3 coding DNA: TGTGCCAGCAGCTTAGTGGACAGACAAGAGACCCAGTACTTC.

The gene calls are TRBV2 and TRBJ2-7; no firm D call. The V gene lost 1 base and the J gene lost 2 bases, with 6 bases spanning the gap. The CDR3 covers 13 residues. Germline V CDR1 and CDR2: SNHLY, FYNNEI. CDR3 residues: CASSEDRAYEQYV. The DNA of the CDR3 is TGTGCCAGCAGTGAAGACCGAGCCTACGAGCAGTACGTC.

This chain links TRBV3-1 (or the pseudogene TRBV3-2) with TRBJ2-2; D is undetermined. The CDR3 spans 17 residues. Trimming removed 1 base at V and 2 bases at J, with 14 bases between. Germline V CDR1 and CDR2: LGHDT, YNNKEL (reference sequence). CDR3 in DNA: TGTGCCAGCAGCCAAGCTTGGGGATCCGTTAACACCGGGGAGCTGTTTTTT. Translated: CASSQAWGSVNTGELFF.

V is TRBV18 and J is TRBJ2-3; possible D gene TRBD2, 7 bases. CDR3 length: 16 residues. CDR1 and CDR2 from the germline V gene are KGHSH and LQKENI. V was pared by 1 base and J by 1 base, with 12 bases between. DNA for the CDR3: TGTGCCAGCTCACCACGGGGGGGGCAAGGCACAGATACGCAGTATTTT. Translating gives CASSPRGGQGTDTQYF.

Only one count was recorded for this clone. Other DNA sequences of this sample code for an identical CDR3. J is TRBJ1-1 and V is TRBV28, with D possibly TRBD1 on 5 matching bases. The ends were cut back, 7 bases at V and 5 bases at J, with 11 bases in the middle. Germline CDR1 reads MDHEN; CDR2 reads SYDVKM. CDR3 length equals 12 residues. CDR3 sequence reads: CASNAGGTEAFF. CDR3 in DNA: TGTGCCAGCAACGCGGGGGGGACTGAAGCTTTCTTT.

The CDR3 sequence: CATSADAVAEAFF. In DNA, the CDR3 is TGTGCCACCAGCGCCGACGCGGTCGCTGAAGCTTTCTTT. The V call is TRBV24-1, the J call TRBJ1-1; D unresolved. Germline V gene lookup returns CDR1 KGHDR and CDR2 SFDVKD. The V gene lost 7 bases and the J gene lost 6 bases, with 14 bases spanning the gap. There are 13 residues in the CDR3.

The chain is built from TRBV28 and TRBJ1-2; D is uncertain. This CDR3 has 15 amino acids. The germline gives CDR1 MDHEN, CDR2 SYDVKM. V dropped 3 bases and J dropped 2 bases, with 13 bases sitting between them. The CDR3, as DNA: TGTGCCAGCAGTTTTCCGGGCAGTCTCAACTATGGCTACACCTTC. This sequence encodes CASSFPGSLNYGYTF.